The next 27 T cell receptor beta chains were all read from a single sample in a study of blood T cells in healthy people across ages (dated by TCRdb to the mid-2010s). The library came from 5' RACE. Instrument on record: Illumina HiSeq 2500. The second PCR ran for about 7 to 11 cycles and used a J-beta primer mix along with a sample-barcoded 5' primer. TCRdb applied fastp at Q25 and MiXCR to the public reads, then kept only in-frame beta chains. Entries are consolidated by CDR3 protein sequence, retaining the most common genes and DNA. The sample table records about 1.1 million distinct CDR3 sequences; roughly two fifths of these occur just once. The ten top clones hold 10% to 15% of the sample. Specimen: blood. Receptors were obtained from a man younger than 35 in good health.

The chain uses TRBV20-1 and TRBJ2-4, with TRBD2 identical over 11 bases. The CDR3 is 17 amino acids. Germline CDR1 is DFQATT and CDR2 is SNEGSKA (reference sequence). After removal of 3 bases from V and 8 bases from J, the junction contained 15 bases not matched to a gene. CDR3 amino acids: CSARVLAGGPSVDIQYF. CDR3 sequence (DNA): TGCAGTGCTAGGGTCCTAGCGGGAGGTCCGTCAGTGGACATTCAGTACTTC.

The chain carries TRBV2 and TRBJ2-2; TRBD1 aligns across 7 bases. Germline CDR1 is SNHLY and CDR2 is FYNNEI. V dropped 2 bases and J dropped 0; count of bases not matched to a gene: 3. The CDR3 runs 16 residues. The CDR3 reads CASSELGTANTGELFF. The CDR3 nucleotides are TGTGCCAGCAGTGAACTAGGGACAGCGAACACCGGGGAGCTGTTTTTT.

Here the CDR3 DNA reads TGTGCCAGCAGCTTGAATCCGACAGGGGATTACGGCAATGAGCAGTTCTTC. It codes for CASSLNPTGDYGNEQFF. V and J are TRBV7-3 and TRBJ2-1, with 8 bases matching TRBD1. Germline values: CDR1 SGHTA, CDR2 FQGTGA. V was clipped by 3 bases and J by 6 bases; unmatched bases: 13. The CDR3 spans 17 residues. The full variable domain, rest sourced from reference TRBV7-3 and TRBJ2-1, is GAGVSQTPSNKVTEKGKYVELRCDPISGHTALYWYRQSLGQGPEFLIYFQGTGAADDSGLPNDRFFAVRPEGSVSTLKIQRTERGDSAVYLCASSLNPTGDYGNEQFFGPGTRLTVL.

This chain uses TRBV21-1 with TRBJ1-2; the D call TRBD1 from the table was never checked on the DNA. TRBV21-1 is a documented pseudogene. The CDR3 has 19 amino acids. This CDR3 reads CASSKALPSRVSISYGYTF. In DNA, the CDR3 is TGTGCCAGCAGCAAAGCGCTCCCCAGCCGGGTTTCTATTTCTTATGGCTACACCTTC.

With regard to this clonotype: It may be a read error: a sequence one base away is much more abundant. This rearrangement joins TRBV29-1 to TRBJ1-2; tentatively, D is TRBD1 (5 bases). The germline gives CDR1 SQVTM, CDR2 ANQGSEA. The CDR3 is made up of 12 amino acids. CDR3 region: CSVAGRDHGYSF. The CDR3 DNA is TGCAGCGTTGCCGGGAGGGACCATGGCTACAGCTTC.

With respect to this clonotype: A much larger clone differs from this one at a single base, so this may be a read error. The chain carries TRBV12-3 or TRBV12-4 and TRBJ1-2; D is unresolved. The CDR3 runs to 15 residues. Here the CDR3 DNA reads TGTACCAGCAGTTTAAAGGGCGGGGAGAACTATGGCTACACCTTC. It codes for CTSSLKGGENYGYTF.

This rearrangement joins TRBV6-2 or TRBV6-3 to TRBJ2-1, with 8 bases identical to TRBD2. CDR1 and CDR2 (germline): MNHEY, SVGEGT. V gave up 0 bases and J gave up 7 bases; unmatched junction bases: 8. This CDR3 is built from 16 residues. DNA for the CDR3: TGTGCCAGCAGTTACTCGAGACTAGCGAGGGGGAATGAGCAGTTCTTC. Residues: CASSYSRLARGNEQFF.

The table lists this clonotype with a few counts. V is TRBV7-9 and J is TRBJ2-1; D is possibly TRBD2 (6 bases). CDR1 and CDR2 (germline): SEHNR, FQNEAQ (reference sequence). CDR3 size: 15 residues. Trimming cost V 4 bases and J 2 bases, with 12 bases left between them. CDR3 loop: CASSSVRTTYNEQFF. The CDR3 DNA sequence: TGTGCCAGCAGCTCCGTAAGGACTACCTACAATGAGCAGTTCTTC.

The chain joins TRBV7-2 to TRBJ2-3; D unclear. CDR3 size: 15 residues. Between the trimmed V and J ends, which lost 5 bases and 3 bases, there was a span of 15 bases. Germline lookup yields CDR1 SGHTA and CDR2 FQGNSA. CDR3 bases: TGTGCCAGCAGCATAACGGGCCCTACGACAGATACGCAGTATTTT. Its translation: CASSITGPTTDTQYF.

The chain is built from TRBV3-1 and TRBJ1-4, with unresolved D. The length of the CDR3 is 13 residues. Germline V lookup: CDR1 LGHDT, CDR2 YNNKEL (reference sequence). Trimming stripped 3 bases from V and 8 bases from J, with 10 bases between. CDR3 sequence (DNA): TGTGCCAGCAGCCAGGGGTACGGGGAAAAACTGTTTTTT. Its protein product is CASSQGYGEKLFF. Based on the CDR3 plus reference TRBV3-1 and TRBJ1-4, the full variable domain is DTAVSQTPKYLVTQMGNDKSIKCEQNLGHDTMYWYKQDSKKFLKIMFSYNNKELIINETVPNRFSPKSPDKAHLNLHINSLELGDSAVYFCASSQGYGEKLFFGSGTQLSVL.

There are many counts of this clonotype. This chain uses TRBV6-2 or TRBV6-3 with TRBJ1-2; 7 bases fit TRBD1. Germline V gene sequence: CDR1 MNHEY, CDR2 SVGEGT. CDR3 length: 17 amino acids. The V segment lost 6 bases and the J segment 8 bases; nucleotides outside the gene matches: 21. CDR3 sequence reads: CASRLLQPDRDLYGYTF. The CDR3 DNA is TGTGCCAGCAGACTTCTGCAACCAGACAGGGATCTTTACGGCTACACCTTC.

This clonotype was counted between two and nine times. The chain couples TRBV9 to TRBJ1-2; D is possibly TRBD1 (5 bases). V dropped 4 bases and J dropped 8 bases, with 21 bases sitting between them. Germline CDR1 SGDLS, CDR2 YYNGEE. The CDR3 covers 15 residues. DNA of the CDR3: TGTGCCAGCAGCCATAGTCCGGGGGAGCCGCGAGGCTACACCTTC. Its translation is CASSHSPGEPRGYTF. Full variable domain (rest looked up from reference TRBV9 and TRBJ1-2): DSGVTQTPKHLITATGQRVTLRCSPRSGDLSVYWYQQSLDQGLQFLIQYYNGEERAKGNILERFSAQQFPDLHSELNLSSLELGDSALYFCASSHSPGEPRGYTFGSGTRLTVV.

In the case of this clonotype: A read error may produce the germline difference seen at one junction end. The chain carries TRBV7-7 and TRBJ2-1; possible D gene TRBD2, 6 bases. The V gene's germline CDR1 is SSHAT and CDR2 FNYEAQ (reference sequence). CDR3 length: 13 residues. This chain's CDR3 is CASSLADGNEQFF. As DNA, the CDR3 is TGTGCTAGCAGCTTAGCGGACGGGAATGAGCAGTTCTTC.

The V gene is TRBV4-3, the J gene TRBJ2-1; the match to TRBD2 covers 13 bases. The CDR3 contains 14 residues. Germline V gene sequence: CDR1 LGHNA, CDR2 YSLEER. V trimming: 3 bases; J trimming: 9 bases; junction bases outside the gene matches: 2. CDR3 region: CASSQGLAGCEQFF. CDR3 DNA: TGCGCCAGCAGCCAGGGACTAGCGGGGTGTGAGCAGTTCTTC.

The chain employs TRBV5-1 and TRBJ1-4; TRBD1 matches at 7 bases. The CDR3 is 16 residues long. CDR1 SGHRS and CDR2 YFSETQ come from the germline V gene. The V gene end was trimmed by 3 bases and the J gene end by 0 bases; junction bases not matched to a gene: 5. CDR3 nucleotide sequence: TGCGCCAGCAGCTCTAGACAGGGCTCAACTAATGAAAAACTGTTTTTT. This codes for CASSSRQGSTNEKLFF.

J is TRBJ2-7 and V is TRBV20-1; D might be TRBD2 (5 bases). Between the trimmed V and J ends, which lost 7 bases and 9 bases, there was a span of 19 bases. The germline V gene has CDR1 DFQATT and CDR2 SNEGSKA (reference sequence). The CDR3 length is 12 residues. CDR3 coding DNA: TGCAGTGTCAGCGGTGGGCCCTCAGCGCAGTACTTC. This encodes CSVSGGPSAQYF.

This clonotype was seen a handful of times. CDR3 nucleotide sequence: TGCAGCGTTGCGAGGCAGCTTAACGAAAAACTGTTTTTT. Protein: CSVARQLNEKLFF. This chain uses TRBV29-1 with TRBJ1-4; no definite D call. The germline V gene has CDR1 SQVTM and CDR2 ANQGSEA. The V end was cut by 4 bases, the J end by 8 bases, with 14 bases between. This CDR3 is 13 amino acids long.

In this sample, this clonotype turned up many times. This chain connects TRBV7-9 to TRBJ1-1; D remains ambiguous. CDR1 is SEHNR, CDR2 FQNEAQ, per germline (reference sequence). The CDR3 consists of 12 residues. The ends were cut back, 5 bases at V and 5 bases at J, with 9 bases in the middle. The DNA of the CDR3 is TGTGCCAGCAGCCCCAGGTGGACTGAAGCTTTCTTT. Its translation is CASSPRWTEAFF.

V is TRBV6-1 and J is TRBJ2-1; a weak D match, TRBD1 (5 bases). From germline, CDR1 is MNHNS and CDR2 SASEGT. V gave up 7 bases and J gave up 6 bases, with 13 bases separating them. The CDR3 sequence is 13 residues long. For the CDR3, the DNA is TGTGCCAGCACCCGGACATTTTGCAATGAGCAGTTCTTC. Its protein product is CASTRTFCNEQFF.

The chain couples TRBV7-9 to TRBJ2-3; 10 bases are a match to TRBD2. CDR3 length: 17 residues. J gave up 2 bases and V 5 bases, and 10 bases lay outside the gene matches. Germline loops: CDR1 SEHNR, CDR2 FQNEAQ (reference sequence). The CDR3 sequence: CASSLKLAGNSTDTQYF. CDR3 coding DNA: TGTGCCAGCAGCCTGAAACTAGCGGGGAACTCCACAGATACGCAGTATTTT.

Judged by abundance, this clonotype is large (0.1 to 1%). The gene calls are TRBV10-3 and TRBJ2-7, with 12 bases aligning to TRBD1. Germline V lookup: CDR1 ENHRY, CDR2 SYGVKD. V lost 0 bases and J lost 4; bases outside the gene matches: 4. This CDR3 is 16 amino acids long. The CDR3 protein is CAISESGDRGLYEQYF. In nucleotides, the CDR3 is TGTGCCATCAGTGAGTCGGGGGACAGGGGGCTTTACGAGCAGTACTTC.

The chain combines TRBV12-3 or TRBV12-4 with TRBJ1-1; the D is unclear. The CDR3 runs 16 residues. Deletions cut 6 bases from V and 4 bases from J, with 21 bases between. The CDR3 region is CASRPGTNQEGTEAFF. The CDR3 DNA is TGTGCCAGCAGGCCGGGAACTAACCAGGAGGGCACTGAAGCTTTCTTT.

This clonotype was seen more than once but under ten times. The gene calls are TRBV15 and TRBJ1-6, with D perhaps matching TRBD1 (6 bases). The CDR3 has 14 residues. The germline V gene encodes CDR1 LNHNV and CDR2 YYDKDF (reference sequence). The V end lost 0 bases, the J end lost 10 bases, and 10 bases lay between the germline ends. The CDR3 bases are TGTGCCACCAGCAGAGAACAGGGTTCCTCACCCCTCCACTTT. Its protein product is CATSREQGSSPLHF.

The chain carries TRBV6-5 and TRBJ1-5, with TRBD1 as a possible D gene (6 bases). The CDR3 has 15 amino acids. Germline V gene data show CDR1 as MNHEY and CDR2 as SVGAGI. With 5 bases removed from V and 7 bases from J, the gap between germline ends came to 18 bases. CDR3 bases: TGTGCCAGCAGTGAAACACAGGGAATACGACAGCCCCAGCATTTT. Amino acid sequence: CASSETQGIRQPQHF.

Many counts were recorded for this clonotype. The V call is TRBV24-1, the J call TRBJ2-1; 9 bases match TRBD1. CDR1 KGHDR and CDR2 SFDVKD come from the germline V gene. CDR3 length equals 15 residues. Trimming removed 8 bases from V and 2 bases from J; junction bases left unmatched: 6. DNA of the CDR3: TGTGCCACCACCGATGGACAGGGGCCCTACAATGAGCAGTTCTTC. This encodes CATTDGQGPYNEQFF.

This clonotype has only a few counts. The CDR3 loop is CASSERTGGTEAFF. In nucleotides, the CDR3 is TGTGCCAGCAGCGAGAGGACAGGGGGCACTGAAGCTTTCTTT. V usage is TRBV9 and J usage is TRBJ1-1; 10 bases line up with TRBD1. The length of the CDR3 is 14 residues. Germline V CDR1 and CDR2: SGDLS, YYNGEE. J gave up 4 bases and V 3 bases, and 3 bases lay outside the gene matches.

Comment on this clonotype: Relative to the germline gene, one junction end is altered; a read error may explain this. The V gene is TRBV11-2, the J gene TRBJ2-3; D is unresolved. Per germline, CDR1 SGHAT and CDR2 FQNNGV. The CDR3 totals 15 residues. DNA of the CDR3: TGTGCCTGCAGCTCCTTGGGTCAGCGCACAGATACGCAGTATTTT. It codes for CACSSLGQRTDTQYF.